The sequence of this T cell receptor beta chain was determined in a study of cytomegalovirus exposure and HLA in healthy donors. Sampled while nominally healthy, donors likely had unrecorded immune exposures. PCR primers comprised 60 Vbeta and 13 Jbeta primers. The data were produced by immunoSEQ multiplex PCR, yet TCRdb's version contains in-frame clones alone and is incomplete. The table includes around 100,000 clones, around 75% detected once. CDR1 and CDR2 (germline): GTSNPN, SVGIG (reference sequence). Trimming left V 5 bases short and J 0 bases short, with 13 bases between. The CDR3 runs to 14 residues.

This chain links TRBV30 with TRBJ1-1; possible D gene TRBD1, 6 bases. Sequenced input: PBMCs. The sequence was obtained from a woman younger than 45 in good health and CMV-seronegative. CDR3 amino acids: CAWGQPHMNTEAFF. The CDR3 DNA reads TGTGCCTGGGGACAGCCACATATGAACACTGAAGCTTTCTTT. Based on the CDR3 plus reference TRBV30 and TRBJ1-1, the full variable domain is SQTIHQWPATLVQPVGSPLSLECTVEGTSNPNLYWYRQAAGRGLQLLFYSVGIGQISSEVPQNLSASRPQDRQFILSSKKLLLSDSGFYLCAWGQPHMNTEAFFGQGTRLTVV.